The TCR beta chain under discussion was sequenced for a study of radiotherapy plus CTLA-4 blockade in lung cancer. Study overall: Objective responses arose in 18% of patients, and approximately 28% experienced disease control.

On this clone: What it recognizes is unknown.

The repertoire was sequenced with immunoSEQ multiplex PCR; TCRdb's copy has only in-frame clones and lacks some. The data show 120,000 or so clones, with about 83% seen just once and around 4.8% held by the top ten. Notes on the study in general: According to reports, early shifts in blood T cell clones, alongside interferon-beta, forecast response most accurately. Tumor-origin TCR clones grew in blood after radiotherapy plus ipilimumab.

Focal radiation plus CTLA-4 blockade with ipilimumab was administered to patients who had chemo-refractory metastatic non-small-cell lung cancer. The CDR3 is made up of 16 amino acids. Looked up from germline, CDR1 is SGDLS and CDR2 is YYNGEE. V was pared by 2 bases and J by 4 bases, with 17 bases between. The rearrangement uses TRBV9 and TRBJ2-3; D is ambiguous. The source is a human donor with non-small cell lung cancer who had a partial response to radiotherapy plus ipilimumab. This specimen was peripheral blood, taken from a patient treated with radiotherapy plus ipilimumab. The CDR3 is CASSVQASYLPDTQYF. CDR3 DNA: TGTGCCAGCAGCGTTCAGGCATCTTACTTGCCAGATACGCAGTATTTT.